The 18 T cell receptor beta chains below were found in one sample sequenced in a study of cytomegalovirus exposure and HLA in healthy donors. It was with 60 Vbeta and 13 Jbeta primers that the PCR ran. TCRdb keeps only in-frame clones here, not all; method: immunoSEQ multiplex PCR. The sample table includes 70,000 to 75,000 clones. The sample was PBMCs. These receptors were obtained from a female donor in good health and CMV-seropositive.

The V call is TRBV5-1, the J call TRBJ2-3; 9 bases match TRBD2. With 3 bases clipped from V and 0 bases from J, the junction kept 8 bases outside the gene matches. The CDR3 spans 17 residues. Germline lookup yields CDR1 SGHRS and CDR2 YFSETQ. The CDR3 nucleotides read TGCGCCAGCAGCTCACATGGACTAGCGACTAGCACAGATACGCAGTATTTT. This translates into CASSSHGLATSTDTQYF.

This chain connects TRBV13 to TRBJ2-2; maybe TRBD1 (5 bases). Looked up from germline, CDR1 is PRHDT and CDR2 is FYEKMQ (reference sequence). This CDR3 is built from 15 residues. Deletions cut 0 bases from V and 2 bases from J, with 7 bases between. CDR3 coding DNA: TGTGCCAGCAGCTTAGGGACAGCTAACACCGGGGAGCTGTTTTTT. Its translation is CASSLGTANTGELFF.

The CDR3 spells CASSPLPGGLNEQFF. CDR3 sequence (DNA): TGTGCCAGCAGCCCGCTTCCGGGAGGGCTGAATGAGCAGTTCTTC. The chain recombines TRBV11-1 with TRBJ2-1; 8 nucleotides align to TRBD2. Looked up from germline, CDR1 is SGHAT and CDR2 is FQDESV (reference sequence). V dropped 5 bases and J dropped 7; count of bases not matched to a gene: 10. The CDR3 runs to 15 residues. Variable domain in full (rest from reference TRBV11-1 and TRBJ2-1): EAEVAQSPRYKITEKSQAVAFWCDPISGHATLYWYRQILGQGPELLVQFQDESVVDDSQLPKDRFSAERLKGVDSTLKIQPAELGDSAMYLCASSPLPGGLNEQFFGPGTRLTVL.

The rearrangement uses TRBV6-5 and TRBJ1-1; a possible D gene is TRBD1 (6 bases). The V gene's germline CDR1 is MNHEY and CDR2 SVGAGI. This CDR3 region has 16 residues. V shed 0 bases and J shed 2 bases, with 13 bases lying between them. The CDR3 loop is CASSYSTGWVNTEAFF. Written as DNA, the CDR3 is TGTGCCAGCAGTTACTCCACAGGGTGGGTTAACACTGAAGCTTTCTTT.

Comment on this clone: At one end the junction does not follow the germline gene, possibly because of a read error. The chain uses TRBV29-1 and TRBJ2-1; the D gene is possibly TRBD2 (6 bases). The CDR3 covers 16 residues. Looked up from germline, CDR1 is SQVTM and CDR2 is ANQGSEA. The CDR3 here is CSVEPGTASSDNEQFF. For the CDR3, the DNA is TGCAGCGTTGAACCCGGGACTGCGAGCTCCGACAATGAGCAGTTCTTC.

The genes are TRBV20-1 and TRBJ2-7; no clear D. Germline V gene lookup returns CDR1 DFQATT and CDR2 SNEGSKA (reference sequence). This CDR3 has 9 residues. Trimming cost V 3 bases and J 7 bases, with 4 bases left between them. The CDR3 here is CSASQEQYF. DNA of the CDR3: TGCAGTGCTAGCCAAGAGCAGTACTTC.

The chain joins TRBV9 to TRBJ1-2; 7 bases line up with TRBD1. CDR1 is SGDLS and CDR2 is YYNGEE in the germline V gene. V shed 4 bases and J 2 bases; nucleotides not matched to a gene: 5. The CDR3 is 14 amino acids. CDR3 bases: TGTGCCAGCAGCCTGGGACAGCTAAACTATGGCTACACCTTC. Residues: CASSLGQLNYGYTF.

J is TRBJ2-2 and V is TRBV6-5; 9 nucleotides match TRBD1. The CDR3 contains 15 residues. V trimming: 2 bases; J trimming: 7 bases; junction bases outside the gene matches: 5. The germline V gene encodes CDR1 MNHEY and CDR2 SVGAGI. For the CDR3, the DNA is TGTGCCAGCAGTTACGACGGGACAGGGTTCGGGGAGCTGTTTTTT. Protein: CASSYDGTGFGELFF.

The chain is built from TRBV27 and TRBJ2-7; 7 nucleotides match TRBD2. Germline CDR1 reads MNHEY; CDR2 reads SMNVEV (reference sequence). The CDR3 is 16 residues long. V shed 3 bases and J 6 bases; nucleotides not matched to a gene: 14. CDR3 in amino acids: CASSFQRPITSAEQYF. In DNA, the CDR3 is TGTGCCAGCAGTTTCCAACGACCGATTACTAGCGCCGAGCAGTACTTC.

Worth noting for this clone: At the DNA level, this CDR3 is encoded by other sequences in the same sample as well. CDR3 protein: CASSPGQNTEAFF. In nucleotides, the CDR3 is TGTGCCAGCTCACCGGGACAGAACACTGAAGCTTTCTTT. The V and J genes are TRBV18 and TRBJ1-1; possible D gene TRBD1, 6 bases. The CDR3 has 13 amino acids. Germline V gene data show CDR1 as KGHSH and CDR2 as LQKENI. V was shortened by 3 bases and J by 1 base, with 6 bases between the two germline ends.

The rearrangement joins TRBV6-1 to TRBJ1-1, with TRBD1 as a possible D gene (5 bases). The V and J ends lost 7 bases and 10 bases respectively, with 22 bases between them. The CDR3 has 14 amino acids. The germline CDR1 and CDR2 sequences are MNHNS and SASEGT. CDR3 nucleotide sequence: TGTGCCAGCAATAATCCGGGACTGAAAACGGTAGCTTTCTTT. Its protein product is CASNNPGLKTVAFF.

The chain links TRBV9 to TRBJ1-5; 7 bases align to TRBD1. The V and J ends lost 7 bases and 6 bases, in that order; junction bases with no gene match: 16. In germline, CDR1 is SGDLS, CDR2 YYNGEE. The CDR3 has 16 amino acids. The CDR3 spells CASSKGAQTGIQPQHF. CDR3 coding DNA: TGTGCCAGCTCCAAGGGGGCCCAAACGGGGATTCAGCCCCAGCATTTT.

This chain uses TRBV7-9 with TRBJ1-2; 11 nucleotides match TRBD1. The CDR3 is made up of 15 amino acids. Losses at the gene ends were 4 bases for V and 4 bases for J; bases not matched to a gene: 5. Germline assignment: CDR1 SEHNR and CDR2 FQNEAQ (reference sequence). CDR3 region: CASSWPGQGVYGYTF. The CDR3 nucleotides are TGTGCCAGCAGCTGGCCGGGACAGGGGGTCTATGGCTACACCTTC.

The genes are TRBV6-5 and TRBJ1-1, with D possibly being TRBD1 (6 bases). The V gene lost 2 bases and the J gene lost 1 base, with 11 bases spanning the gap. Germline CDR1 reads MNHEY; CDR2 reads SVGAGI. The CDR3 runs to 15 residues. CDR3 DNA sequence: TGTGCCAGCAGTTACGGACAGTTCAGGAACACTGAAGCTTTCTTT. This sequence encodes CASSYGQFRNTEAFF.

The DNA for the CDR3 is TGTGCCAGTATGGGGGACAGGATCTACAATGAGCAGTTCTTC. Residues: CASMGDRIYNEQFF. V usage is TRBV19 and J usage is TRBJ2-1; 8 positions agree with TRBD1. The germline CDR1 and CDR2 sequences are LNHDA and SQIVND (reference sequence). V lost 7 bases to trimming and J lost 3 bases; unmatched junction nucleotides: 5. There are 14 residues in the CDR3.

The chain has TRBV11-2 and TRBJ2-5, with D possibly matching TRBD1 (5 bases). In germline, CDR1 is SGHAT, CDR2 FQNNGV. The CDR3 totals 16 residues. The ends were cut back, 1 base at V and 1 base at J, with 13 bases in the middle. CDR3 protein: CASSLAAGYAQETQYF. For the CDR3, the DNA is TGTGCCAGCAGCTTAGCGGCAGGGTACGCCCAAGAGACCCAGTACTTC.

The chain links TRBV10-3 to TRBJ1-2; D not certain. Deletions cut 4 bases from V and 3 bases from J, with 12 bases between. Germline V gene data show CDR1 as ENHRY and CDR2 as SYGVKD. This CDR3 is 14 amino acids long. The CDR3, as DNA: TGTGCCATCAGTGCGGAGAGCCCGTACTATGGCTACACCTTC. Translating it yields CAISAESPYYGYTF.

The chain combines TRBV6-1 with TRBJ2-7; 9 bases are a match to TRBD1. The trim removed 11 bases at V and 2 bases at J, leaving 10 bases unmatched. The germline V gene has CDR1 MNHNS and CDR2 SASEGT. This CDR3 contains 14 residues. The CDR3 DNA follows: TGTGCCTGCACACCGGGACAGGGTGCCTACGAGCAGTACTTC. Amino acid sequence: CACTPGQGAYEQYF.